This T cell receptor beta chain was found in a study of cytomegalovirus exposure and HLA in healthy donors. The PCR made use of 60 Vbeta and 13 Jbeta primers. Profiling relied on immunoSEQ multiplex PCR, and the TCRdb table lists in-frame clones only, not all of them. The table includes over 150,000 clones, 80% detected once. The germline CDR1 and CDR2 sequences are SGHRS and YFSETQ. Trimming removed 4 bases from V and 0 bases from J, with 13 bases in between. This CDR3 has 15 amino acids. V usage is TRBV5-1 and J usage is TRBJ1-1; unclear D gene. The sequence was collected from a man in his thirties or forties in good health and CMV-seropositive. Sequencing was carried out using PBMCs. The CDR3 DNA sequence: TGCGCCAGCAGCGAGGCCGGGGTAATGAACACTGAAGCTTTCTTT. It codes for CASSEAGVMNTEAFF.